This T cell receptor beta chain was recovered during a study of CD4 T cells in relation to SARS-CoV-2 and coronaviruses. CDR1 SGDLS and CDR2 YYNGEE come from the germline V gene. Trimming cost V 0 bases and J 7 bases, with 5 bases left between them. The CDR3 is made up of 12 amino acids. Before the COVID-19 pandemic, during about 2011-2018, CD4+ T cells were taken from unexposed donors. Isolation of CD4+ T cells took place after around eleven days in culture. Measured with immunoSEQ multiplex PCR; TCRdb has only the in-frame clones, and not every one. This sample carries about 21,000 clones, 70% to 85% of them seen once, and the ten largest clones take roughly a sixth. Concerning this clone: Its target is unknown.

The chain has TRBV9 and TRBJ2-1; D remains ambiguous. Material: CD4+ T cells from PBMCs, cultured in vitro. The TCR originated in a human donor in good health. DNA of the CDR3: TGTGCCAGCAGCGTAGATCTGAATGAGCAGTTCTTC. Amino acids: CASSVDLNEQFF.